Below, 10 T cell receptor beta chains from the same sample are listed, as sequenced in a study of blood T cell repertoires in COVID-19. Produced via immunoSEQ multiplex PCR; TCRdb's table is partial and in-frame only. This table has hundreds of thousands of clones, 70% to 90% appearing once. The sample was PBMCs or T cells enriched from blood (not recorded which). The origin of the receptors is a young man who had recovered from COVID-19.

V gene TRBV2 combines with J gene TRBJ1-5; no clear D gene. The V end was cut by 6 bases, the J end by 2 bases, with 14 bases between. Germline V lookup: CDR1 SNHLY, CDR2 FYNNEI. The CDR3 totals 15 residues. The CDR3 spells CASRPGEGGNQPQHF. Written as DNA, the CDR3 is TGTGCCAGCAGACCGGGAGAGGGAGGCAATCAGCCCCAGCATTTT.

The rearrangement links TRBV5-1 to TRBJ1-2; D might be TRBD1 (6 bases). The CDR3 has 16 residues. Germline V gives CDR1 SGHRS, CDR2 YFSETQ. The ends were cut back, 0 bases at V and 2 bases at J, with 14 bases in the middle. CDR3 sequence: CASSLAPGQKNYGYTF. As DNA, the CDR3 is TGCGCCAGCAGCTTGGCCCCCGGACAGAAAAACTATGGCTACACCTTC.

This clone has only one observation. This rearrangement joins TRBV6-5 to TRBJ1-4; D uncertain. Germline lookup yields CDR1 MNHEY and CDR2 SVGAGI. There are 14 residues in the CDR3. Trimming shortened V by 6 bases and J by 7 bases, and 15 bases separated the two germline ends. The chain's CDR3 is CASRGTGESEKLFF. The CDR3 DNA is TGTGCCAGCAGAGGAACGGGAGAGTCTGAAAAACTGTTTTTT.

The gene calls are TRBV5-4 and TRBJ2-7; 9 bases align to TRBD1. The CDR3 has 15 amino acids. The germline V gene encodes CDR1 SGHNT and CDR2 YYREEE (reference sequence). The V and J ends lost 1 base and 1 base, in that order; junction bases with no gene match: 3. CDR3 loop: CASSLPTGGSYEQYF. In nucleotides, the CDR3 is TGTGCCAGCAGCTTGCCGACAGGGGGTTCCTACGAGCAGTACTTC.

The CDR3 region is CASSVGALGQGYEQYF. CDR3 coding DNA: TGTGCCAGCAGCGTAGGGGCCTTGGGGCAGGGCTACGAGCAGTACTTC. The chain employs TRBV9 and TRBJ2-7; TRBD1 is a possible D gene (5 bases). Trimming took 0 bases from V and 3 from J, leaving 16 bases between them. CDR1 is SGDLS, CDR2 YYNGEE, per germline. This CDR3 is 16 amino acids long. The full variable domain, in which reference TRBV9 and TRBJ2-7 provide the parts outside the CDR3, is DSGVTQTPKHLITATGQRVTLRCSPRSGDLSVYWYQQSLDQGLQFLIQYYNGEERAKGNILERFSAQQFPDLHSELNLSSLELGDSALYFCASSVGALGQGYEQYFGPGTRLTVT.

There are a few counts of this clone. The CDR3 coding sequence is TGTGCCAGCAGTGCGGGGTATCCTATGGGGACTGAAGCTTTCTTT. Its protein is CASSAGYPMGTEAFF. The chain is built from TRBV2 and TRBJ1-1; D gene unclear. CDR3 length: 15 residues. The germline gives CDR1 SNHLY, CDR2 FYNNEI. Trimming took 4 bases from V and 5 from J, leaving 17 bases between them.

A word on this clone: One end of the junction varies from germline; a read error may be responsible. The chain uses TRBV7-7 and TRBJ2-5; TRBD1 agrees at 10 bases. The CDR3 runs to 15 residues. CDR1 is SSHAT and CDR2 is FNYEAQ in the germline V gene (reference sequence). The CDR3 reads CASSSSDRGQETQYF. CDR3 nucleotides: TGTGCTAGCAGTTCATCAGACAGGGGGCAGGAGACCCAGTACTTC.

The CDR3 protein is CASSGVQGASTYEQYF. The CDR3 nucleotides are TGCGCCAGCAGCGGAGTACAGGGGGCATCAACCTACGAGCAGTACTTC. The chain combines TRBV5-1 with TRBJ2-7, with TRBD1 matching over 9 bases. V was clipped by 4 bases and J by 2 bases; unmatched bases: 10. This CDR3 is built from 16 residues. Germline-derived CDR1 and CDR2 are SGHRS and YFSETQ. Full variable domain (missing parts from reference TRBV5-1 and TRBJ2-7): KAGVTQTPRYLIKTRGQQVTLSCSPISGHRSVSWYQQTPGQGLQFLFEYFSETQRNKGNFPGRFSGRQFSNSRSEMNVSTLELGDSALYLCASSGVQGASTYEQYFGPGTRLTVT.

The V call is TRBV6-5, the J call TRBJ2-7, with 10 nucleotides matching TRBD1. The CDR3 totals 15 residues. Unmatched junction bases numbered 5, after V lost 2 bases and J lost 4 bases. CDR1 and CDR2 from the germline V gene are MNHEY and SVGAGI. The chain's CDR3 is CASSYGDRGGYEQYF. In nucleotides, the CDR3 is TGTGCCAGCAGTTACGGGGACAGGGGAGGGTACGAGCAGTACTTC.

J is TRBJ1-1 and V is TRBV5-1; 7 bases agree with TRBD1. The CDR3 loop spans 14 amino acids. V trimming: 0 bases; J trimming: 3 bases; junction bases outside the gene matches: 2. In germline, CDR1 is SGHRS, CDR2 YFSETQ. The CDR3 DNA reads as TGCGCCAGCAGCTTGGATACAGGGGACACTGAAGCTTTCTTT. It specifies CASSLDTGDTEAFF.